These 20 T cell receptor beta chains were all obtained from the same sample, sequenced in a study of T cell responses to AZD1222 COVID-19 vaccine. Data came from immunoSEQ multiplex PCR; TCRdb stores just in-frame clones and leaves some out. The sample consists of some 98,000 clones, roughly 86% of them appearing once. The material was peripheral blood, obtained 28 days after the second AZD1222 dose. These receptors originate from an adult who received the AZD1222 COVID-19 vaccine.

This clone was detected only a few times. The gene calls are TRBV25-1 and TRBJ2-2, with 9 bases matching TRBD2. J gave up 2 bases and V 8 bases, and 12 bases lay outside the gene matches. This CDR3 contains 17 residues. Per the germline V gene, CDR1 is MGHDK and CDR2 is SYGVNS. CDR3 in amino acids: CASSRGREGHNTGELFF. The DNA for the CDR3 is TGTGCCAGCTCAAGAGGGCGGGAGGGCCATAACACCGGGGAGCTGTTTTTT.

The chain recombines TRBV27 with TRBJ2-3; the D gene could be TRBD1 or TRBD2 (5 bases each). Germline CDR1 and CDR2: MNHEY and SMNVEV (reference sequence). This CDR3 is built from 15 residues. V was pared by 6 bases and J by 4 bases, with 17 bases between. CDR3: CASSRLAVGADTQYF. In DNA, the CDR3 is TGTGCCAGCAGCCGCCTAGCTGTGGGGGCAGATACGCAGTATTTT.

The genes are TRBV3-1 (or the pseudogene TRBV3-2) and TRBJ2-4, with TRBD1 identical over 8 bases. The CDR3 sequence is 14 residues long. The V gene's germline CDR1 is LGHDT and CDR2 YNNKEL (reference sequence). Unmatched junction bases numbered 5, after V lost 7 bases and J lost 3 bases. The CDR3 coding sequence is TGTGCCAGCAACTCAGGGGGCATCAAAAACATTCAGTACTTC. Protein: CASNSGGIKNIQYF.

This chain connects TRBV3-1 (or the pseudogene TRBV3-2) to TRBJ2-5; 7 bases fit TRBD1. The V and J ends lost 4 bases and 4 bases, in that order; junction bases with no gene match: 3. CDR3 length equals 13 residues. Germline V lookup: CDR1 LGHDT, CDR2 YNNKEL (reference sequence). As DNA, the CDR3 is TGTGCCAGCAGCCCTGGACAGGCAGAGACCCAGTACTTC. Protein: CASSPGQAETQYF.

The chain couples TRBV27 to TRBJ1-5; TRBD1 matches 9 bases. Germline CDR1 and CDR2: MNHEY and SMNVEV (reference sequence). The CDR3 extends over 13 amino acids. Unmatched junction bases numbered 5, after V lost 8 bases and J lost 6 bases. In DNA, the CDR3 is TGTGCCAGCGGACAGGGGCTCGGTCAGCCCCAGCATTTT. It codes for CASGQGLGQPQHF.

The V call is TRBV3-1 (or the pseudogene TRBV3-2), the J call TRBJ1-2, with 8 positions matching TRBD1. Germline CDR1 reads LGHDT; CDR2 reads YNNKEL (reference sequence). The CDR3 is 16 amino acids. V gave up 1 base and J gave up 8 bases; unmatched junction bases: 12. The CDR3 DNA reads as TGTGCCAGCAGCCAAGCACCCTTACAGGGGGGCAGCGGCTACACCTTC. This translates into CASSQAPLQGGSGYTF.

The V gene is TRBV27, the J gene TRBJ2-3; D is perhaps TRBD1 or TRBD2 (5 bases each). Germline V lookup: CDR1 MNHEY, CDR2 SMNVEV (reference sequence). With 6 bases removed from V and 6 bases from J, the gap between germline ends came to 19 bases. The CDR3 runs to 15 residues. CDR3 nucleotide sequence: TGTGCCAGCAGGCCATTGGGGGAGTTGGGGGATACGCAGTATTTT. Protein product: CASRPLGELGDTQYF.

The chain joins TRBV30 to TRBJ1-5; 8 bases are a match to TRBD1. The V and J ends lost 0 bases and 1 base, in that order; junction bases with no gene match: 5. Per the germline V gene, CDR1 is GTSNPN and CDR2 is SVGIG (reference sequence). The CDR3 covers 16 residues. CDR3 sequence: CAWSVETGDSNQPQHF. The CDR3 nucleotides read TGTGCCTGGAGTGTGGAGACAGGGGACAGCAATCAGCCCCAGCATTTT. The full variable domain, in which reference TRBV30 and TRBJ1-5 provide the parts outside the CDR3, is SQTIHQWPATLVQPVGSPLSLECTVEGTSNPNLYWYRQAAGRGLQLLFYSVGIGQISSEVPQNLSASRPQDRQFILSSKKLLLSDSGFYLCAWSVETGDSNQPQHFGDGTRLSIL.

This sequence joins TRBV30 and TRBJ2-2; D may be TRBD1 (6 bases). This CDR3 contains 17 residues. CDR1 is GTSNPN and CDR2 is SVGIG in the germline V gene (reference sequence). Trimming stripped 7 bases from V and 0 bases from J, with 21 bases between. The CDR3 region is CAYKLARGLSNTGELFF. In nucleotides, the CDR3 is TGTGCCTACAAACTCGCAAGGGGGTTGTCGAACACCGGGGAGCTGTTTTTT.

The V and J genes are TRBV5-1 and TRBJ2-7; D ambiguous. The CDR3 is 14 amino acids. V gave up 5 bases and J gave up 7 bases, with 19 bases separating them. Germline lookup yields CDR1 SGHRS and CDR2 YFSETQ. This CDR3 reads CASSLTTGVSEQYF. The CDR3 DNA follows: TGCGCCAGCAGTCTGACGACTGGGGTGAGTGAGCAGTACTTC.

This clone was counted a few times. The chain links TRBV27 to TRBJ2-7; D gene uncertain. CDR3 length: 15 residues. CDR1 and CDR2 (germline): MNHEY, SMNVEV (reference sequence). Trimming removed 3 bases from V and 0 bases from J, with 12 bases in between. CDR3 residues: CASSFSSRSSYEQYF. The DNA of the CDR3 is TGTGCCAGCAGTTTTTCCTCCCGAAGCTCCTACGAGCAGTACTTC.

On this clone: Other DNA variants within this sample encode the same CDR3. The chain combines TRBV20-1 with TRBJ2-7; D unclear. V lost 3 bases and J 3 bases, leaving 6 bases between the germline ends. The germline gives CDR1 DFQATT, CDR2 SNEGSKA (reference sequence). CDR3 length: 11 amino acids. CDR3 coding DNA: TGCAGTGCTAGTCGGAGCTACGAGCAGTACTTC. It encodes CSASRSYEQYF.

This chain joins TRBV6-5 and TRBJ2-5; TRBD2 aligns across 7 bases. This CDR3 region has 14 residues. Germline CDR1 is MNHEY and CDR2 is SVGAGI. J lost 1 base, V lost 5 bases, and 4 bases had no gene match. CDR3 DNA: TGTGCCAGCAGTCAATCTAGCGGCCAAGAGACCCAGTACTTC. This gives the protein CASSQSSGQETQYF.

This chain uses TRBV27 with TRBJ2-1; D may be TRBD2 (5 bases). With 3 bases removed from V and 4 bases from J, the gap between germline ends came to 10 bases. This CDR3 is built from 14 residues. The germline CDR1 and CDR2 sequences are MNHEY and SMNVEV (reference sequence). The chain's CDR3 is CASSFSVNYNEQFF. As DNA, the CDR3 is TGTGCCAGCAGTTTTAGCGTGAATTACAATGAGCAGTTCTTC.

The chain employs TRBV5-1 and TRBJ2-7; 10 bases agree with TRBD1. V lost 0 bases, J lost 0 bases, and 0 bases stayed unmatched. The CDR3 loop spans 15 amino acids. Germline CDR1 SGHRS, CDR2 YFSETQ. The CDR3 here is CASSLGQGASYEQYF. The CDR3 DNA follows: TGCGCCAGCAGCTTGGGACAGGGGGCCTCCTACGAGCAGTACTTC.

V and J are TRBV6-5 and TRBJ2-7; tentative D call: TRBD2 (6 bases). Per germline, CDR1 MNHEY and CDR2 SVGAGI. The CDR3 covers 15 residues. Trimming removed 3 bases from V and 3 bases from J, with 15 bases in between. The CDR3 protein is CASSYERTNLYEQYF. The DNA of the CDR3 is TGTGCCAGCAGTTATGAGCGGACTAACCTCTACGAGCAGTACTTC.

The rearrangement joins TRBV6-4 to TRBJ2-7; D is possibly TRBD1 or TRBD2 (6 bases each). The CDR3 loop spans 13 amino acids. Germline V lookup: CDR1 MRHNA, CDR2 SNTAGT. V lost 10 bases and J 1 base, leaving 14 bases between the germline ends. CDR3 region: CANVGGTSYEQYF. For the CDR3, the DNA is TGTGCCAACGTTGGGGGGACATCCTACGAGCAGTACTTC.

The chain employs TRBV5-1 and TRBJ2-7; D possibly matches TRBD1 or TRBD2 (6 bases each). CDR1 and CDR2 (germline): SGHRS, YFSETQ. The CDR3 runs 15 residues. The V gene lost 4 bases and the J gene lost 1 base, with 15 bases spanning the gap. CDR3 amino acids: CASSLATGPSYEQYF. The CDR3 DNA is TGCGCCAGCAGCCTAGCGACAGGTCCGTCCTACGAGCAGTACTTC. Drawing the rest from reference TRBV5-1 and TRBJ2-7, the complete variable domain is KAGVTQTPRYLIKTRGQQVTLSCSPISGHRSVSWYQQTPGQGLQFLFEYFSETQRNKGNFPGRFSGRQFSNSRSEMNVSTLELGDSALYLCASSLATGPSYEQYFGPGTRLTVT.

This clone is termed medium-sized. The rearrangement uses TRBV5-1 and TRBJ1-1; TRBD1 agrees at 7 bases. The CDR3 extends over 15 amino acids. After removal of 4 bases from V and 5 bases from J, the junction contained 11 bases not matched to a gene. CDR1 is SGHRS, CDR2 YFSETQ, per germline. The CDR3 nucleotides read TGCGCCAGCAGCCTAACGACAGGGCCGGATACTGAAGCTTTCTTT. This sequence encodes CASSLTTGPDTEAFF.

This chain links TRBV21-1 with TRBJ1-2; TRBD1, the table's D call, lacks a check against the DNA. TRBV21-1 is assigned pseudogene status. There are 18 residues in the CDR3. The CDR3 spells CASSKGIGTGKSNYGYTF. As DNA, the CDR3 is TGTGCCAGCAGCAAAGGGATAGGGACAGGGAAATCTAACTATGGCTACACCTTC.